What follows are 19 T cell receptor beta chains derived from one specimen sequenced in a study of T cell repertoires in cytomegalovirus infection (dated 2019 in TCRdb). The meaning of the sample's treatment or condition label: in vitro stimulation with specific CMV peptide epitopes to enrich CMV-specific T cells. TCRdb records Illumina HiSeq 1500 as the sequencer. TCRdb trimmed public reads at Q25 via fastp, called clones via MiXCR and kept in-frame beta chains. Here each entry gathers all rows of one CDR3 protein and keeps the most common genes and DNA. The sample contains 680,000 or so distinct CDR3 sequences, around a third of them found a single time. The ten largest clones add up to around a sixth of the sample. Their target antigens are unknown. This sample comprised cultured PBMCs, obtained from culture after CMV antigen stimulation. These receptors came from a human donor in good health (CMV status not recorded). Some clones in this sample may be carry-over from other donors' samples.

This clonotype was recorded a few times. V and J are TRBV7-2 and TRBJ2-7, with 10 nucleotides matching TRBD2. V was pared by 4 bases and J by 5 bases, with 8 bases of the junction left unmatched. Germline V gene data show CDR1 as SGHTA and CDR2 as FQGNSA. The CDR3 runs to 15 residues. The CDR3 sequence: CASSSSAGGNDEQYF. In DNA form, the CDR3 reads TGTGCCAGCAGCTCCTCAGCGGGAGGGAACGACGAGCAGTACTTC.

This clonotype turned up a few times. The chain links TRBV12-5 to TRBJ2-5; 14 bases line up with TRBD2. Germline V gene sequence: CDR1 LGHNT, CDR2 FRNRAP. V lost 5 bases and J lost 4; bases outside the gene matches: 12. The CDR3 spans 18 residues. As DNA, the CDR3 is TGTGCTAGTGGTCTCAAACCGTTCGGACTAGCGGGAGGAGAGACCCAGTACTTC. It specifies CASGLKPFGLAGGETQYF.

V and J are TRBV6-1 and TRBJ2-3, with D perhaps matching TRBD2 (6 bases). The V gene's germline CDR1 is MNHNS and CDR2 SASEGT. The CDR3 is 16 residues long. With 0 bases removed from V and 0 bases from J, the gap between germline ends came to 10 bases. CDR3 residues: CASSEAAGSSTDTQYF. In DNA, the CDR3 is TGTGCCAGCAGTGAAGCGGCGGGGTCTAGCACAGATACGCAGTATTTT.

The sample holds a few counts of this clonotype. The rearrangement uses TRBV28 and TRBJ2-5, with 8 bases matching TRBD1. The CDR3 is 12 amino acids. The trim removed 5 bases at V and 7 bases at J, leaving 3 bases unmatched. Germline assignment: CDR1 MDHEN and CDR2 SYDVKM. This chain's CDR3 is CASSKQGGTQYF. Here the CDR3 DNA reads TGTGCCAGCAGTAAACAGGGGGGGACCCAGTACTTC.

The rearrangement uses TRBV2 and TRBJ1-6; D remains ambiguous. V was clipped by 10 bases and J by 0 bases, with 7 bases between them. The germline V gene has CDR1 SNHLY and CDR2 FYNNEI. The CDR3 contains 13 residues. CDR3 residues: CATQSSYNSPLHF. CDR3 nucleotides: TGTGCCACTCAAAGCTCCTATAATTCACCCCTCCACTTT. Complete variable domain (other parts from reference TRBV2 and TRBJ1-6): EPEVTQTPSHQVTQMGQEVILRCVPISNHLYFYWYRQILGQKVEFLVSFYNNEISEKSEIFDDQFSVERPDGSNFTLKIRSTKLEDSAMYFCATQSSYNSPLHFGNGTRLTVT.

A few counts support this clonotype. This chain joins TRBV4-3 and TRBJ1-1; D ambiguous. CDR1 is LGHNA and CDR2 is YSLEER in the germline V gene. The CDR3 is 15 amino acids. Trimming pared 1 base from V and 1 base from J, leaving 10 bases between. Here the CDR3 reads CASSQGGQWNTEAFF. CDR3 coding DNA: TGCGCCAGCAGCCAAGGAGGCCAGTGGAACACTGAAGCTTTCTTT.

The chain uses TRBV28 and TRBJ2-3; 8 bases are shared with TRBD1. In germline, CDR1 is MDHEN, CDR2 SYDVKM. V shed 6 bases and J 6 bases; nucleotides not matched to a gene: 14. The CDR3 extends over 16 amino acids. The CDR3 is CASSRGQGTPEDTQYF. The CDR3 nucleotides are TGTGCCAGCAGCCGCGGACAGGGAACGCCTGAGGATACGCAGTATTTT.

There are a few counts of this clonotype. The chain employs TRBV10-3 and TRBJ2-5; TRBD2 might be the D (5 bases). Germline V gene lookup returns CDR1 ENHRY and CDR2 SYGVKD. Trimming cost V 3 bases and J 7 bases, with 18 bases left between them. The CDR3 length is 15 residues. This CDR3 is CAISEEAAPVGTQYF. The CDR3 DNA reads as TGTGCCATCAGTGAAGAAGCGGCCCCGGTTGGGACCCAGTACTTC.

The chain links TRBV29-1 to TRBJ1-4, with 8 bases identical to TRBD1. Germline V gene data show CDR1 as SQVTM and CDR2 as ANQGSEA. V lost 4 bases, J lost 7 bases, and 2 bases stayed unmatched. The CDR3 covers 12 residues. Written as DNA, the CDR3 is TGCAGCGTTGCAGGGGGCGGTGAAAAACTGTTTTTT. Its protein is CSVAGGGEKLFF. The entire variable domain, with the rest obtained from reference TRBV29-1 and TRBJ1-4, is as follows: SAVISQKPSRDICQRGTSLTIQCQVDSQVTMMFWYRQQPGQSLTLIATANQGSEATYESGFVIDKFPISRPNLTFSTLTVSNMSPEDSSIYLCSVAGGGEKLFFGSGTQLSVL.

The chain carries TRBV2 and TRBJ2-2, with 8 positions matching TRBD2. V gave up 11 bases and J gave up 4 bases; unmatched junction bases: 9. Per the germline V gene, CDR1 is SNHLY and CDR2 is FYNNEI. This CDR3 region has 14 residues. CDR3 sequence: CARGRGGSTGELFF. CDR3 bases: TGTGCCCGCGGCCGGGGGGGCAGCACCGGGGAGCTGTTTTTT.

This chain uses TRBV25-1 with TRBJ1-2; tentative D call: TRBD1 (5 bases). This CDR3 spans 14 amino acids. Trimming shortened V by 3 bases and J by 8 bases, and 16 bases separated the two germline ends. Germline V lookup: CDR1 MGHDK, CDR2 SYGVNS. CDR3: CASSDQPTARGYTF. CDR3 nucleotide sequence: TGTGCCAGCAGTGACCAGCCGACAGCCCGGGGCTACACCTTC.

This clonotype has just a few counts. The V and J genes are TRBV6-6 and TRBJ2-7; tentatively, D is TRBD2 (7 bases). The CDR3 spans 17 residues. The V end was cut by 2 bases, the J end by 3 bases, with 20 bases between. Germline V gene lookup returns CDR1 MNHNY and CDR2 SVGAGI (reference sequence). The CDR3 region is CASSYAMDGGQNYEQYF. In nucleotides, the CDR3 is TGTGCCAGCAGTTACGCGATGGACGGGGGGCAAAACTACGAGCAGTACTTC.

This clonotype was found a few times. The CDR3 reads CASSQSREDKRSSETQYF. For the CDR3, the DNA is TGCGCCAGCAGTCAATCCCGGGAGGACAAGCGGAGTTCAGAGACCCAGTACTTC. This chain joins TRBV23-1 and TRBJ2-5; the match to TRBD2 covers 7 bases. TRBV23-1 is placed among ORFs of uncertain function. V trimming: 0 bases; J trimming: 4 bases; junction bases outside the gene matches: 14. CDR3 length equals 18 residues.

This clonotype was observed a handful of times. The chain employs TRBV15 and TRBJ2-3, with 8 nucleotides matching TRBD1. J gave up 5 bases and V 0 bases, and 16 bases lay outside the gene matches. Germline lookup yields CDR1 LNHNV and CDR2 YYDKDF (reference sequence). The CDR3 is made up of 19 amino acids. The CDR3 protein is CATSRDHPLGQGVIDTQYF. Here the CDR3 DNA reads TGTGCCACCAGCAGAGATCACCCCCTCGGACAGGGCGTAATAGATACGCAGTATTTT.

V gene TRBV29-1 combines with J gene TRBJ2-1, with TRBD2 identical over 9 bases. Germline V CDR1 and CDR2: SQVTM, ANQGSEA. V shed 3 bases, J shed 0 bases, and the junction held 3 bases outside the gene matches. This CDR3 has 15 amino acids. The DNA for the CDR3 is TGCAGCGTTGAGAGCGGGAGGTACTCCTACAATGAGCAGTTCTTC. Its protein is CSVESGRYSYNEQFF.

This clonotype was observed many times. This CDR3 reads CASSTNRGRGNTIYF. CDR3 nucleotide sequence: TGTGCCAGCAGCACAAACAGGGGGCGCGGAAACACCATATATTTT. J is TRBJ1-3 and V is TRBV7-2, with 9 bases aligning to TRBD1. The CDR3 consists of 15 residues. CDR1 and CDR2 (germline): SGHTA, FQGNSA. V trimming: 5 bases; J trimming: 4 bases; junction bases outside the gene matches: 6.

The chain combines TRBV5-1 with TRBJ1-1, with a tentative D call TRBD1 (6 bases). The CDR3 runs 15 residues. Per the germline V gene, CDR1 is SGHRS and CDR2 is YFSETQ. V was shortened by 4 bases and J by 5 bases, with 18 bases between the two germline ends. The CDR3 bases are TGCGCCAGCAGCCGGATGCAGGGAGGGGGTACTGAAGCTTTCTTT. Translating it yields CASSRMQGGGTEAFF.

The V and J genes are TRBV7-6 and TRBJ1-2; 7 bases agree with TRBD1. This CDR3 spans 14 amino acids. Trimming cost V 0 bases and J 4 bases; bases outside gene matches: 2. Germline CDR1 and CDR2: SGHVS and FNYEAQ. As DNA, the CDR3 is TGTGCCAGCAGCTTAGCGACAGGGAGCTATGGCTACACCTTC. Translated, it gives CASSLATGSYGYTF. The variable domain in full, with the rest retrieved from reference TRBV7-6 and TRBJ1-2, is GAGVSQSPRYKVTKRGQDVALRCDPISGHVSLYWYRQALGQGPEFLTYFNYEAQQDKSGLPNDRFSAERPEGSISTLTIQRTEQRDSAMYRCASSLATGSYGYTFGSGTRLTVV.

This clonotype was detected ten times or more. The chain couples TRBV7-2 to TRBJ2-3, with D possibly being TRBD1 or TRBD2 (5 bases each). Germline V gene data show CDR1 as SGHTA and CDR2 as FQGNSA. The germline V and J ends were trimmed by 1 base and 4 bases, with 12 bases remaining between them. This CDR3 contains 15 residues. CDR3 nucleotides: TGTGCCAGCAGCTTAGTATCGGGGCGTCCAGATACGCAGTATTTT. This sequence encodes CASSLVSGRPDTQYF.